The next 31 T cell receptor beta chains were all read from a single sample in a study of chemoradiotherapy in HPV16-positive cancers (dated by TCRdb to about 2022). The library relied on the immunoSEQ multiplex PCR assay. The immuneACCESS repertoire file appears here via TCRdb, limited to in-frame rearrangements. These files lack a portion of the clones; in checked studies, under half of the deficit traces to unresolved V genes, and the cause of the others is not known. For this sample there are 29,000 or so clones; 93% appear just once. The top ten hold under 20% of the sample. Here the sequenced sample was blood, taken from a patient who underwent chemoradiotherapy. Receptors were obtained from a human donor with HPV-associated anogenital cancer.

The V gene is TRBV15, the J gene TRBJ2-6; possibly TRBD1 for D (5 bases). CDR1 and CDR2 from the germline V gene are LNHNV and YYDKDF (reference sequence). The CDR3 has 14 residues. V was clipped by 3 bases and J by 2 bases, with 5 bases between them. The CDR3 reads CATSSRAGANVLTF. The CDR3 DNA is TGTGCCACCAGCAGCAGGGCTGGGGCCAACGTCCTGACTTTC.

The V gene is TRBV4-3, the J gene TRBJ2-7, with D unclear. The V gene lost 4 bases and the J gene lost 4 bases, with 14 bases spanning the gap. Germline CDR1 reads LGHNA; CDR2 reads YSLEER. This CDR3 region has 14 residues. This CDR3 is CASSRFTGSYEQYF. CDR3 DNA: TGCGCCAGCAGCCGCTTCACCGGTAGTTACGAGCAGTACTTC.

This clone was counted once. This rearrangement joins TRBV6-5 to TRBJ1-1; 9 positions agree with TRBD1. The CDR3 has 15 amino acids. Trimming removed 6 bases from V and 0 bases from J; junction bases left unmatched: 5. Germline V gives CDR1 MNHEY, CDR2 SVGAGI. The CDR3 sequence is CASRRNRGLNTEAFF. CDR3 coding DNA: TGTGCCAGCAGACGAAACAGGGGGCTGAACACTGAAGCTTTCTTT.

The chain carries TRBV6-5 and TRBJ1-5; the D is unclear. V lost 0 bases, J lost 6 bases, and 9 bases lay in between. CDR1 and CDR2 (germline): MNHEY, SVGAGI. The CDR3 has 14 residues. CDR3 in amino acids: CASSYSQQLQPQHF. Written as DNA, the CDR3 is TGTGCCAGCAGTTACTCGCAACAGCTTCAGCCCCAGCATTTT.

The chain has TRBV7-6 and TRBJ2-2, with a possible D match to TRBD2 (5 bases). Germline CDR1 SGHVS, CDR2 FNYEAQ. V lost 3 bases, J lost 6 bases, and 17 bases lay in between. The CDR3 spans 16 residues. The CDR3 DNA sequence: TGTGCCAGCAGCTTTGCCGGGATAGGTGAATCCGGGGAGCTGTTTTTT. It yields the protein CASSFAGIGESGELFF.

The chain employs TRBV2 and TRBJ1-4; D gene uncertain. Germline V gene sequence: CDR1 SNHLY, CDR2 FYNNEI. The CDR3 has 15 residues. V was cut by 1 base and J by 8 bases, with 14 bases left in between. The CDR3 region is CASSEERGSVEKLFF. Here the CDR3 DNA reads TGTGCCAGCAGTGAAGAACGGGGTTCAGTCGAAAAACTGTTTTTT.

CDR3 region: CASSQDIRDHYGYTF. For the CDR3, the DNA is TGTGCCAGCAGCCAAGACATCAGGGACCACTATGGCTACACCTTC. The V gene is TRBV4-2, the J gene TRBJ1-2, with D possibly TRBD1 on 5 matching bases. The CDR3 runs 15 residues. Trimming pared 0 bases from V and 3 bases from J, leaving 11 bases between. Germline V gene data show CDR1 as LGHNA and CDR2 as YNFKEQ.

In this sample, this clone turned up once. The chain is built from TRBV4-1 and TRBJ1-3; D uncertain. Germline V gene sequence: CDR1 MGHRA, CDR2 YSYEKL. The CDR3 runs to 15 residues. The germline V and J ends were trimmed by 0 bases and 2 bases, with 8 bases remaining between them. The CDR3, as DNA: TGCGCCAGCAGCCAAGATGGATCCACTGGAAACACCATATATTTT. Translated: CASSQDGSTGNTIYF.

The chain uses TRBV7-3 and TRBJ1-6, with 9 nucleotides matching TRBD1. V dropped 0 bases and J dropped 10; count of bases not matched to a gene: 7. The germline CDR1 and CDR2 sequences are SGHTA and FQGTGA. The CDR3 has 16 residues. The CDR3 sequence: CASSLTGTGFGSPLHF. CDR3 sequence (DNA): TGTGCCAGCAGCTTAACGGGGACAGGGTTTGGCTCACCCCTCCACTTT.

The V call is TRBV6-5, the J call TRBJ2-1; the D gene is possibly TRBD1 (5 bases). This CDR3 is 14 amino acids long. V dropped 7 bases and J dropped 3 bases, with 13 bases sitting between them. From germline, CDR1 is MNHEY and CDR2 SVGAGI. The CDR3 bases are TGTGCCAGCAAGGGGTCAGGGCGCTACAATGAGCAGTTCTTC. As protein: CASKGSGRYNEQFF.

The chain combines TRBV5-4 with TRBJ2-4; possibly TRBD1 for D (5 bases). The germline V gene encodes CDR1 SGHNT and CDR2 YYREEE (reference sequence). V dropped 4 bases and J dropped 13 bases, with 24 bases sitting between them. The CDR3 has 15 amino acids. The CDR3 loop reads CASSPSPRQKTIQYF. The CDR3 bases are TGTGCCAGCAGCCCCTCCCCCCGACAGAAAACTATCCAGTACTTC.

The rearrangement joins TRBV5-1 to TRBJ2-7; 8 nucleotides agree with TRBD2. With V trimmed by 4 bases and J by 5 bases, 8 bases remained unmatched. This CDR3 has 14 amino acids. Germline V gene sequence: CDR1 SGHRS, CDR2 YFSETQ. The CDR3 DNA sequence: TGCGCCAGCAGCCCCGGGGGGGGGCCGGACGAGCAGTACTTC. The encoded protein is CASSPGGGPDEQYF.

This clone was counted a single time. V gene TRBV5-5 combines with J gene TRBJ2-7, with D unresolved. The germline CDR1 and CDR2 sequences are SGHKS and YYEKEE (reference sequence). Trimming left V 2 bases short and J 3 bases short, with 6 bases between. The CDR3 consists of 12 residues. Here the CDR3 DNA reads TGTGCCAGCAGCTTTAACCGCTACGAGCAGTACTTC. Translated, it gives CASSFNRYEQYF.

The V call is TRBV9, the J call TRBJ2-1; no reliable D call. This CDR3 comprises 16 residues. Germline-derived CDR1 and CDR2 are SGDLS and YYNGEE. V lost 0 bases to trimming and J lost 0 bases, with 10 bases between them. For the CDR3, the DNA is TGTGCCAGCAGCGTAGGACCACCGAGCTCCTACAATGAGCAGTTCTTC. It codes for CASSVGPPSSYNEQFF.

The rearrangement links TRBV6-5 to TRBJ1-1; 8 nucleotides agree with TRBD1. The CDR3 contains 15 residues. V was clipped by 3 bases and J by 4 bases; unmatched bases: 7. Germline V gene sequence: CDR1 MNHEY, CDR2 SVGAGI. CDR3 coding DNA: TGTGCCAGCAGTTATAGAACTCAGGGGGCCACTGAAGCTTTCTTT. This sequence encodes CASSYRTQGATEAFF.

This chain links TRBV28 with TRBJ1-3; D gene unclear. V lost 8 bases to trimming and J lost 0 bases, with 17 bases between them. Germline V gene data show CDR1 as MDHEN and CDR2 as SYDVKM. There are 16 residues in the CDR3. The CDR3 region is CASSPGLPNSGNTIYF. The CDR3 DNA is TGTGCCAGCTCCCCCGGGCTTCCAAACTCTGGAAACACCATATATTTT. Variable domain in full (rest from reference TRBV28 and TRBJ1-3): DVKVTQSSRYLVKRTGEKVFLECVQDMDHENMFWYRQDPGLGLRLIYFSYDVKMKEKGDIPEGYSVSREKKERFSLILESASTNQTSMYLCASSPGLPNSGNTIYFGEGSWLTVV.

The rearrangement links TRBV4-2 to TRBJ2-1; 7 positions match TRBD1. Germline values: CDR1 LGHNA, CDR2 YNFKEQ. V dropped 2 bases and J dropped 3; count of bases not matched to a gene: 4. CDR3 length equals 15 residues. CDR3 DNA: TGTGCCAGCAGCCAATCCGGGACAGACTACAATGAGCAGTTCTTC. Translated, it gives CASSQSGTDYNEQFF.

The chain combines TRBV29-1 with TRBJ2-5; TRBD2 agrees at 8 bases. CDR1 is SQVTM, CDR2 ANQGSEA, per germline. This CDR3 has 15 amino acids. Losses at the gene ends were 3 bases for V and 5 bases for J; bases not matched to a gene: 11. CDR3 DNA: TGCAGCGTTGAGAGTCGGGGGACTAGGATGGAGACCCAGTACTTC. It yields the protein CSVESRGTRMETQYF.

The chain carries TRBV7-6 and TRBJ2-7, with 8 bases lining up with TRBD1. Germline CDR1 and CDR2: SGHVS and FNYEAQ. Trimming removed 5 bases from V and 5 bases from J; junction bases left unmatched: 8. The CDR3 has 14 residues. As DNA, the CDR3 is TGTGCCAGCAGCCCACAGGGGGGTAGCGACGAGCAGTACTTC. As protein: CASSPQGGSDEQYF.

V is TRBV5-6 and J is TRBJ2-1, with a weak D call TRBD2 (5 bases). Trimming shortened V by 2 bases and J by 9 bases, and 15 bases separated the two germline ends. Per germline, CDR1 SGHDT and CDR2 YYEEEE. CDR3 size: 14 residues. For the CDR3, the DNA is TGTGCCAGCAGCTTATCGGTCGCCAGCGGTGAGCAGTTCTTC. Its translation is CASSLSVASGEQFF.

The gene calls are TRBV13 and TRBJ2-7; 7 bases are shared with TRBD1. Germline V gives CDR1 PRHDT, CDR2 FYEKMQ (reference sequence). The V segment lost 5 bases and the J segment 5 bases; nucleotides outside the gene matches: 3. The CDR3 loop spans 12 amino acids. CDR3 sequence reads: CASSPTGNEQYF. Written as DNA, the CDR3 is TGTGCCAGCAGCCCGACAGGGAACGAGCAGTACTTC.

The chain recombines TRBV5-1 with TRBJ1-4, with a weak D call TRBD1 (5 bases). In germline, CDR1 is SGHRS, CDR2 YFSETQ. V shed 4 bases and J shed 3 bases, with 13 bases lying between them. This CDR3 spans 15 amino acids. The CDR3 protein is CASSRLGEANEKLFF. CDR3 DNA: TGCGCCAGCAGCAGGCTAGGGGAGGCTAATGAAAAACTGTTTTTT.

The genes are TRBV7-2 and TRBJ2-7; 7 bases map to TRBD2. In germline, CDR1 is SGHTA, CDR2 FQGNSA. V lost 2 bases and J lost 0; bases outside the gene matches: 13. This CDR3 has 18 residues. The CDR3 spells CASSLRSAPSGTSYEQYF. Written as DNA, the CDR3 is TGTGCCAGCAGCTTAAGGTCGGCCCCCAGCGGGACCTCCTACGAGCAGTACTTC.

The CDR3 DNA is TGCGCCAGCAGCTTGGATGGGCCAGCAACTAATGAAAAACTGTTTTTT. This codes for CASSLDGPATNEKLFF. V gene TRBV5-1 combines with J gene TRBJ1-4, with D unresolved. Looked up from germline, CDR1 is SGHRS and CDR2 is YFSETQ. Between the trimmed V and J ends, which lost 0 bases and 0 bases, there was a span of 9 bases. This CDR3 comprises 16 residues.

The J gene is TRBJ2-3, the V gene TRBV11-2; D is ambiguous. The CDR3 length is 15 residues. CDR1 is SGHAT and CDR2 is FQNNGV in the germline V gene. Trimming left V 5 bases short and J 2 bases short, with 14 bases between. The CDR3 nucleotides read TGTGCCAGCAGCGACCGGGCCCGACTCACAGATACGCAGTATTTT. This codes for CASSDRARLTDTQYF.

The J gene is TRBJ1-1, the V gene TRBV6-6; 10 bases fit TRBD1. Germline CDR1 is MNHNY and CDR2 is SVGAGI (reference sequence). J was trimmed by 5 bases and V by 5 bases; bases with no gene match: 5. This CDR3 is built from 14 residues. The CDR3: CASSPGQGTTEAFF. CDR3 bases: TGTGCCAGCAGTCCGGGACAGGGGACAACTGAAGCTTTCTTT.

This clone came up once. The V call is TRBV11-2, the J call TRBJ2-1; TRBD1 aligns across 9 bases. With 7 bases clipped from V and 6 bases from J, the junction kept 7 bases outside the gene matches. The germline V gene encodes CDR1 SGHAT and CDR2 FQNNGV. The CDR3 loop spans 14 amino acids. The chain's CDR3 is CASKGQGKVNEQFF. The CDR3 nucleotides are TGTGCCAGCAAAGGACAGGGGAAAGTCAATGAGCAGTTCTTC.

The chain has TRBV4-1 and TRBJ2-2; TRBD1 agrees at 8 bases. The junction had 6 bases not matched to a gene; V was cut back by 5 bases and J by 4 bases. The germline CDR1 and CDR2 sequences are MGHRA and YSYEKL. CDR3 length: 15 amino acids. CDR3 residues: CASSFDRGGTGELFF. In DNA form, the CDR3 reads TGCGCCAGCAGCTTCGACAGGGGCGGCACCGGGGAGCTGTTTTTT.

The chain has TRBV28 and TRBJ2-7, with 12 bases matching TRBD1. The CDR3 extends over 15 amino acids. Germline values: CDR1 MDHEN, CDR2 SYDVKM. After removal of 2 bases from V and 5 bases from J, the junction contained 4 bases not matched to a gene. The CDR3 DNA reads TGTGCCAGCAGTTTAGGGGACAGGGGGCGGAACGAGCAGTACTTC. Amino acid sequence: CASSLGDRGRNEQYF.

The genes are TRBV18 and TRBJ2-2; 14 bases line up with TRBD2. This CDR3 region has 16 residues. The germline V gene has CDR1 KGHSH and CDR2 LQKENI. Losses at the gene ends were 4 bases for V and 6 bases for J; bases not matched to a gene: 4. The DNA for the CDR3 is TGTGCCAGCTCACGCGGACTAGCGGGGGGATCCGGGGAGCTGTTTTTT. Its protein product is CASSRGLAGGSGELFF.

V is TRBV4-1 and J is TRBJ2-7; TRBD1 agrees at 11 bases. Germline V gene sequence: CDR1 MGHRA, CDR2 YSYEKL. The ends lost 3 bases at V and 3 bases at J; junction bases unmatched: 4. CDR3 length: 15 residues. CDR3 region: CASSQGQGGIYEQYF. The CDR3 DNA reads TGCGCCAGCAGCCAGGGACAGGGGGGGATCTACGAGCAGTACTTC.